These 15 T cell receptor beta chains were all obtained from the same sample, sequenced in a study of CD4 and CD8 cells across lung adenocarcinoma regions. MiXCR, applied by TCRdb to the PCR reads, yields one record per CDR3 protein. The sample consists of about 3,700 distinct CDR3 sequences, 51% of them appearing once. The source material was CD4+ T cells from the margin of a lung tumor. Receptors were obtained from a female donor with lung adenocarcinoma. The CD4 and CD8 labels of this study may be unreliable.

By share of the sample, this clonotype is large. The chain uses TRBV6-5 and TRBJ2-1; no definite D call. Germline CDR1 reads MNHEY; CDR2 reads SVGAGI. This CDR3 region has 12 residues. With 8 bases removed from V and 8 bases from J, the gap between germline ends came to 13 bases. CDR3 bases: TGTGCCAGCCATTCTTGGGCTCATGAGCAGTTCTTC. It translates to CASHSWAHEQFF.

This chain connects TRBV7-2 to TRBJ2-3; 7 bases map to TRBD2. The J call could be wrong; TRBJ2-1 is a better fit for the DNA end. The germline gives CDR1 SGHTA, CDR2 FQGNSA. This CDR3 comprises 16 residues. The DNA for the CDR3 is TGTGCCAGCAGCTTAGTGGCGGGAGTCGGTCGCAATGAGCAGTTCTTC. This codes for CASSLVAGVGRNEQFF.

Turning to this clonotype: The germline gene is not matched at one end of the junction; a read error may be the cause. V is TRBV6-1 and J is TRBJ2-1; 13 bases align to TRBD2. The CDR3 sequence is 15 residues long. Germline lookup yields CDR1 MNHNS and CDR2 SASEGT. The CDR3 is CALKRLAGGNGEQFF. As DNA, the CDR3 is TGTGCCCTGAAAAGACTAGCGGGAGGAAACGGTGAGCAGTTCTTT.

This rearrangement joins TRBV6-1 to TRBJ2-5; D assignment may be TRBD1 or TRBD2 (7 bases each). The J call may be mistaken, given a closer DNA end match to TRBJ2-7. CDR3 length: 13 residues. Germline lookup yields CDR1 MNHNS and CDR2 SASEGT. CDR3 sequence: CASSNTGEGEQYF. The CDR3 DNA sequence: TGTGCCAGCAGTAATACAGGGGAGGGCGAGCAGTACTTC.

This clonotype was seen a handful of times. The chain is built from TRBV6-5 and TRBJ1-2; 7 bases are shared with TRBD1. Germline CDR1 reads MNHEY; CDR2 reads SVGAGI. J gave up 8 bases and V 2 bases, and 5 bases lay outside the gene matches. This CDR3 comprises 13 residues. The CDR3 DNA follows: TGTGCCAGCAGTTACGACAGGGTGAGAGGCTACACCTTC. It specifies CASSYDRVRGYTF.

By frequency in the sample, this clonotype is medium-sized (0.01 to 0.1%). This chain uses TRBV6-5 with TRBJ2-7, with 12 bases aligning to TRBD2. This CDR3 has 17 residues. The trim removed 4 bases at V and 2 bases at J, leaving 9 bases unmatched. In germline, CDR1 is MNHEY, CDR2 SVGAGI. In nucleotides, the CDR3 is TGTGCCAGCAGTTCCCTAGGGACTAGCGGGTATACCTACGAGCAGTACTTC. Translating it yields CASSSLGTSGYTYEQYF.

Notes on this clonotype: The germline gene is not matched at one end of the junction; a read error may be the cause. J is TRBJ2-3 and V is TRBV6-2 or TRBV6-3; D is perhaps TRBD1 or TRBD2 (5 bases each). The germline CDR1 and CDR2 sequences are MNHEY and SVGEGT. The CDR3 covers 14 residues. Written as DNA, the CDR3 is TGTGCCAGCAGTTGGTATCCGGGGCCAGATACGCAGTACTTT. It codes for CASSWYPGPDTQYF.

This clonotype was seen a few times. The gene calls are TRBV10-3 and TRBJ2-1; tentative D call: TRBD2 (6 bases). The last part of the DNA fits TRBJ2-7 better; the J call may be wrong. The germline gives CDR1 ENHRY, CDR2 SYGVKD. The CDR3 is 13 amino acids. CDR3 nucleotide sequence: TGTGCCACAAACCCGGGACTGTTCTACGAGCAGTACTTC. This gives the protein CATNPGLFYEQYF.

The DNA of the CDR3 is TGTGCCAGCAGGCCCGGTGGGGGTTCCTACGAGCAGTACTTC. It codes for CASRPGGGSYEQYF. The genes are TRBV7-2 and TRBJ2-5; D may be TRBD1 or TRBD2 (5 bases each). With the DNA end fitting TRBJ2-7 better, the J assignment may be wrong. This CDR3 comprises 14 residues. Germline V CDR1 and CDR2: SGHTA, FQGNSA.

This clonotype was detected only a few times. A read error may be the cause here, since a much bigger clone is one base away. This rearrangement joins TRBV6-1 to TRBJ2-3; TRBD2 aligns across 15 bases. From germline, CDR1 is MNHNS and CDR2 SASEGT. The CDR3 totals 16 residues. CDR3 in DNA: TGTGCCAGCAGACCTAGCGGACTAGCGGGAGGGTACTCACTGTACTTC. Its protein is CASRPSGLAGGYSLYF.

V gene TRBV12-3 or TRBV12-4 combines with J gene TRBJ2-1; no clear D gene. The end of the DNA aligns better with TRBJ2-3, so the J call may be wrong. This CDR3 region has 16 residues. The CDR3 region has the DNA TGTGCCAGCAGCCCCCGTGTTTCCAGTTCCACAGATACGCAGTATTTT. Amino acid sequence: CASSPRVSSSTDTQYF.

The chain joins TRBV6-1 to TRBJ1-6; D is uncertain. From germline, CDR1 is MNHNS and CDR2 SASEGT. The V gene lost 8 bases and the J gene lost 8 bases, with 16 bases spanning the gap. The CDR3 extends over 14 amino acids. The CDR3 sequence is CASRGGVTDSPLHF. The CDR3 region has the DNA TGTGCCAGCCGCGGCGGGGTGACTGATTCACCCCTCCACTTT.

There are a few counts of this clonotype. The chain is built from TRBV20-1 and TRBJ2-2; 9 bases map to TRBD1. This CDR3 has 15 residues. Germline V gene lookup returns CDR1 DFQATT and CDR2 SNEGSKA (reference sequence). V trimming: 5 bases; J trimming: 1 base; junction bases outside the gene matches: 5. The CDR3 loop reads CSAPRQGGNTGELFF. The CDR3 nucleotides are TGCAGTGCTCCGAGACAGGGGGGGAACACCGGGGAGCTGTTTTTT.

The chain has TRBV6-5 and TRBJ2-3, with 9 bases identical to TRBD2. V lost 2 bases to trimming and J lost 6 bases; unmatched junction nucleotides: 3. The CDR3 loop spans 14 amino acids. The V gene's germline CDR1 is MNHEY and CDR2 SVGAGI. In nucleotides, the CDR3 is TGTGCCAGCAGTTACGGGACTAGCAAGGATACGCAGTATTTT. Translated, it gives CASSYGTSKDTQYF.

Turning to this clonotype: At one end the junction does not follow the germline gene, possibly because of a read error. The chain is built from TRBV7-6 and TRBJ2-1; perhaps TRBD2 as D (6 bases). CDR1 SGHVS and CDR2 FNYEAQ come from the germline V gene. This CDR3 is 14 amino acids long. This CDR3 reads CASSPGGTYGEQFF. The CDR3 DNA follows: TGTGCCAGCAGTCCCGGGGGAACATACGGGGAGCAGTTTTTC.